Listed here are 14 T cell receptor beta chains from one sample, sequenced in a study of blood T cell repertoires in COVID-19. Sequenced by immunoSEQ multiplex PCR; TCRdb stores in-frame clones only, minus some. The table includes about 96,000 clones, about 90% detected once. Sequenced: peripheral blood. The origin of the receptors is a human donor with COVID-19, enrolled during active disease. The donor label of this sample is uncertain.

V is TRBV4-1 and J is TRBJ1-6; D is unclear. The V gene lost 0 bases and the J gene lost 4 bases, with 10 bases spanning the gap. The CDR3 spans 16 residues. Looked up from germline, CDR1 is MGHRA and CDR2 is YSYEKL. This CDR3 reads CASSQDLVRYNSPLHF. The CDR3 DNA reads TGCGCCAGCAGCCAAGATTTGGTCAGATATAATTCACCCCTCCACTTT.

In the case of this clone: At the DNA level, this CDR3 is encoded by other sequences in the same sample as well. The chain uses TRBV5-4 and TRBJ2-7, with TRBD1 identical over 7 bases. This CDR3 has 15 amino acids. The germline gives CDR1 SGHNT, CDR2 YYREEE (reference sequence). With 4 bases clipped from V and 0 bases from J, the junction kept 7 bases outside the gene matches. CDR3 residues: CASSLGRDSSYEQYF. The DNA for the CDR3 is TGTGCCAGCAGCCTGGGAAGGGACAGCTCCTACGAGCAGTACTTC.

J is TRBJ1-5 and V is TRBV6-5; 8 bases are a match to TRBD1. V was clipped by 4 bases and J by 5 bases; unmatched bases: 4. CDR1 is MNHEY and CDR2 is SVGAGI in the germline V gene. This CDR3 comprises 14 residues. In DNA form, the CDR3 reads TGTGCCAGCAGTTGGACAGGGATGGATCAGCCCCAGCATTTT. Translated: CASSWTGMDQPQHF.

The rearrangement links TRBV9 to TRBJ1-5; D is unclear. CDR3 length: 15 amino acids. V dropped 0 bases and J dropped 9 bases, with 16 bases sitting between them. Per the germline V gene, CDR1 is SGDLS and CDR2 is YYNGEE. This CDR3 reads CASSVDGGSVRPQHF. The CDR3 coding sequence is TGTGCCAGCAGCGTAGACGGCGGTTCGGTTCGGCCCCAGCATTTT. Using reference TRBV9 and TRBJ1-5 for the parts outside the CDR3, the full variable domain is DSGVTQTPKHLITATGQRVTLRCSPRSGDLSVYWYQQSLDQGLQFLIQYYNGEERAKGNILERFSAQQFPDLHSELNLSSLELGDSALYFCASSVDGGSVRPQHFGDGTRLSIL.

This rearrangement joins TRBV15 to TRBJ1-1; possibly TRBD1 for D (5 bases). The CDR3 is made up of 16 amino acids. The germline gives CDR1 LNHNV, CDR2 YYDKDF (reference sequence). V dropped 4 bases and J dropped 5 bases, with 20 bases sitting between them. CDR3 bases: TGTGCCACCAGCACAAACCTTCAGGGCAAGGGAACTGAAGCTTTCTTT. Amino acid sequence: CATSTNLQGKGTEAFF. The variable domain in full, with the rest retrieved from reference TRBV15 and TRBJ1-1, is DAMVIQNPRYQVTQFGKPVTLSCSQTLNHNVMYWYQQKSSQAPKLLFHYYDKDFNNEADTPDNFQSRRPNTSFCFLDIRSPGLGDTAMYLCATSTNLQGKGTEAFFGQGTRLTVV.

The CDR3 nucleotides are TGTGCCAGCAGCCCACGGGGACAGGGTCAAAGGGAGCAGTACTTC. It specifies CASSPRGQGQREQYF. The chain combines TRBV9 with TRBJ2-7; TRBD1 matches at 9 bases. The ends lost 4 bases at V and 7 bases at J; junction bases unmatched: 12. Germline loops: CDR1 SGDLS, CDR2 YYNGEE. The CDR3 consists of 15 residues.

In DNA form, the CDR3 reads TGCGCCAGCAGCTTCGGGGGAACTACAGGGGCTAGCACAGATACGCAGTATTTT. Amino acid sequence: CASSFGGTTGASTDTQYF. The chain recombines TRBV5-1 with TRBJ2-3, with D possibly TRBD1 on 7 matching bases. Germline V gene lookup returns CDR1 SGHRS and CDR2 YFSETQ. V was shortened by 2 bases and J by 0 bases, with 19 bases between the two germline ends. This CDR3 has 18 residues.

This clone was detected only once. The rearrangement links TRBV29-1 to TRBJ2-5, with D maybe TRBD1 (6 bases). V was trimmed by 7 bases and J by 5 bases, leaving 17 bases between them. The germline gives CDR1 SQVTM, CDR2 ANQGSEA. This CDR3 has 13 amino acids. Here the CDR3 reads CSAQQGQGETQYF. In DNA form, the CDR3 reads TGCAGCGCCCAACAGGGCCAGGGGGAGACCCAGTACTTC.

The chain combines TRBV4-3 with TRBJ1-5; possibly TRBD1 for D (6 bases). Germline CDR1 LGHNA, CDR2 YSLEER. V lost 0 bases and J lost 4, with 13 bases in between. The CDR3 is 16 residues long. CDR3 protein: CASSQELAGVNQPQHF. CDR3 nucleotides: TGCGCCAGCAGCCAAGAACTGGCAGGGGTTAATCAGCCCCAGCATTTT.

The genes are TRBV9 and TRBJ2-2, with 8 bases matching TRBD1. V lost 3 bases, J lost 1 base, and 5 bases stayed unmatched. Germline CDR1 reads SGDLS; CDR2 reads YYNGEE. The CDR3 covers 16 residues. The CDR3 DNA follows: TGTGCCAGCAGCGCAGGAGGGACAGGGAACACCGGGGAGCTGTTTTTT. Translated, it gives CASSAGGTGNTGELFF.

The V call is TRBV27, the J call TRBJ2-1; 11 bases are a match to TRBD2. Germline-derived CDR1 and CDR2 are MNHEY and SMNVEV (reference sequence). Unmatched junction bases numbered 4, after V lost 1 base and J lost 8 bases. CDR3 length: 15 amino acids. CDR3 sequence (DNA): TGTGCCAGCAGTTTATTAGGGACTAGCGGACATGAGCAGTTCTTC. It codes for CASSLLGTSGHEQFF.

The rearrangement uses TRBV6-4 and TRBJ2-5; 7 nucleotides align to TRBD2. The V and J ends lost 8 bases and 4 bases, in that order; junction bases with no gene match: 7. CDR1 MRHNA and CDR2 SNTAGT come from the germline V gene. This CDR3 has 13 amino acids. CDR3 nucleotides: TGTGCCAGCTGTTCGGGAGGTCCAGAGACCCAGTACTTC. Protein sequence: CASCSGGPETQYF.

CDR3 amino acids: CASSFGRGPYEQYF. DNA for the CDR3: TGCGCCAGCAGCTTTGGGAGGGGCCCCTACGAGCAGTACTTC. This sequence joins TRBV5-1 and TRBJ2-7; TRBD2 agrees at 7 bases. CDR3 size: 14 residues. V gave up 2 bases and J gave up 2 bases; unmatched junction bases: 4. Germline V lookup: CDR1 SGHRS, CDR2 YFSETQ.

This chain joins TRBV2 and TRBJ1-1, with 8 bases lining up with TRBD1. The CDR3 runs to 15 residues. CDR1 is SNHLY and CDR2 is FYNNEI in the germline V gene. The V gene end was trimmed by 7 bases and the J gene end by 5 bases; junction bases not matched to a gene: 12. In nucleotides, the CDR3 is TGTGCCAGCAAAGCGGGGACAGGACGCGGGACTGAAGCTTTCTTT. It specifies CASKAGTGRGTEAFF.